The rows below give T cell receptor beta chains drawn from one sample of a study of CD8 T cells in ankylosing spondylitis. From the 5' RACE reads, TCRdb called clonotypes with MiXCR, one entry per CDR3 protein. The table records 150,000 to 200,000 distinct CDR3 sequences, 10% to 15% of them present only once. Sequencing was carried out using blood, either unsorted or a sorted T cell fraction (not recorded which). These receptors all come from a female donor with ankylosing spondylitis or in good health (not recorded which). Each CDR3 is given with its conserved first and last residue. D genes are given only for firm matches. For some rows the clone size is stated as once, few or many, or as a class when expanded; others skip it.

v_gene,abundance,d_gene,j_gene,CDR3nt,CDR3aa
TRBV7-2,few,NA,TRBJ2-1,TGTGCCAGCAGCTTAGCAGCCTACAATGAGCAGTTCTTC,CASSLAAYNEQFF
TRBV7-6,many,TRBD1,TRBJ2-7,TGTGCCAGCAGCTGGGGGACAGCGATAGCCTACGAGCAGTACTTC,CASSWGTAIAYEQYF
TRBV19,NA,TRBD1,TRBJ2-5,TGTGCCAGCTCGGACAGGGGTTTGTCTAGCCCCTTCCAAGAGACCCAGTACTTC,CASSDRGLSSPFQETQYF
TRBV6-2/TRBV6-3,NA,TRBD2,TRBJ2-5,TGTGCCAGCAGTTACTATGGGACTAGCGGTCGGGAGACCCAGTACTTC,CASSYYGTSGRETQYF
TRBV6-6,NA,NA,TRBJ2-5,TGTGCCAGCAGGAACACTTTGTTGGAGACCCAGTACTTC,CASRNTLLETQYF
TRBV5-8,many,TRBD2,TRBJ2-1,TGTGCCAGCAGCTTCCTAGCGGGAGCCAATGAGCAGTTCTTC,CASSFLAGANEQFF
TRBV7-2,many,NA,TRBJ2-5,TGTGCCAGCAGCCTCCAGTACGGCTCTGACCCGTACTTC,CASSLQYGSDPYF
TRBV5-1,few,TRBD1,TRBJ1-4,TGCGCCAGCAGCTTGGCCGGGACAGCCGCAACTAATGAAAAACTGTTTTTT,CASSLAGTAATNEKLFF
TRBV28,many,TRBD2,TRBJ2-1,TGTGCCAGCAGACCCGCCCTAGCGGGGTACAATGAGCAGTTCTTC,CASRPALAGYNEQFF
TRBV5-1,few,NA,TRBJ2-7,TGCGCCAGCAGCCCTAACTACTCAGGGCTGGACGAGCAGTACTTC,CASSPNYSGLDEQYF
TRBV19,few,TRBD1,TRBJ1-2,TGTGCCAGTCTCGGGGACAGGCGGTCCGGCTATGGCTACACCTTC,CASLGDRRSGYGYTF
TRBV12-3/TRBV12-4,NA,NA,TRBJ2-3,TGTGCCAGCAGGCGGTCGGTGGATACGCAGTATTTT,CASRRSVDTQYF
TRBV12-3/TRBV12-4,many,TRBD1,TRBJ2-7,TGTGCCAGCAGTCAGAGGGACAGGGGTCACGAGCAGTACTTC,CASSQRDRGHEQYF
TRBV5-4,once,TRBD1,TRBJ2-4,TGTGCCAGCAGCTTGAACAGGGGGCGCAACATTCAGTACTTC,CASSLNRGRNIQYF
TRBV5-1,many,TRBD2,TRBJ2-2,TGCGCCAGCAGCCGGACTAGCGAGGTCACCGGGGAGCTGTTTTTT,CASSRTSEVTGELFF
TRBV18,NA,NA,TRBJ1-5,TGTGCCAGCTCACCACCCCAGGGCAATCAGCCCCAGCATTTT,CASSPPQGNQPQHF
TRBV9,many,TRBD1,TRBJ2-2,TGTGCCAGCAGCGTAGCCCCCACAGGGGTAGGCGGGGAGCTGTTTTTT,CASSVAPTGVGGELFF
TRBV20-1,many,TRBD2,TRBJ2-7,TGCAGTGCTAGAGTCTCTAGAGTAGCGGGGACCTACGAGCAGTACTTC,CSARVSRVAGTYEQYF
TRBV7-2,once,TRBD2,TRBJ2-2,TGTGCCGGCAGCGTTACTAGCGGGAAATCCGGGGAGCTGTTTTTT,CAGSVTSGKSGELFF
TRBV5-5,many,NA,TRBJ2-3,TGTGCCAGCAGCAAGGAGGGCCCCGATACGCAGTATTTT,CASSKEGPDTQYF
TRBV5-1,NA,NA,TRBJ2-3,TGCGCCAGCAGCTTGGTCACAGATACGCGGTATTTT,CASSLVTDTRYF
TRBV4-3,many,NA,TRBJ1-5,TGCGCCAGCAGCCGAGTCGCAGACAAAAACAGGGGCAATCAGCCCCAGCATTTT,CASSRVADKNRGNQPQHF